Listed below are T cell receptor beta chains from one sample, sequenced in a study of blood T cell repertoires in COVID-19. The assay was immunoSEQ multiplex PCR, and TCRdb's table has in-frame clones only and misses some. The sample yields roughly 40,000 clones, roughly nine tenths seen once. Sequences were obtained from peripheral blood. These receptors were collected from a man aged 45-65 years in a cohort sampled during active COVID-19. CDR3s include the opening cysteine and the closing phenylalanine or tryptophan. Each record gives: clone size, V gene, D gene, J gene, CDR3 DNA, CDR3 protein. A D gene is named only where the DNA matches it firmly. Clone size is given for some rows only: seen once, a few or many times, or a class if the clone is expanded.

abundance: .
v_gene: TRBV5-5
d_gene: TRBD2
j_gene: TRBJ2-3
CDR3nt: TGTGCCAGCAGCTGGGCTAGCGGGGGCACAGATACGCAGTATTTT
CDR3aa: CASSWASGGTDTQYF

abundance: .
v_gene: TRBV29-1
d_gene: TRBD1
j_gene: TRBJ1-2
CDR3nt: TGCAGCGTTGATGACAGTACAGGGGAACATGGCTACACCTTC
CDR3aa: CSVDDSTGEHGYTF

abundance: .
v_gene: TRBV7-3
d_gene: TRBD2
j_gene: TRBJ2-3
CDR3nt: TGTGCCAGCAGCCCGAGGACTAGCGGGACGGGAGATACGCAGTATTTT
CDR3aa: CASSPRTSGTGDTQYF

abundance: .
v_gene: TRBV4-1
d_gene: .
j_gene: TRBJ1-1
CDR3nt: TGCGCCAGCAGCCCCATTACAGTGGACACTGAAGCTTTCTTT
CDR3aa: CASSPITVDTEAFF

abundance: .
v_gene: TRBV6-4
d_gene: .
j_gene: TRBJ2-3
CDR3nt: TGTGCCAGCAGGGGCTCAGGCACAGATACGCAGTATTTT
CDR3aa: CASRGSGTDTQYF

abundance: once
v_gene: TRBV12-3/TRBV12-4
d_gene: TRBD1
j_gene: TRBJ1-2
CDR3nt: TGTGCCAGCAGTCCTCGACAGGGGTATGGCTACACCTTC
CDR3aa: CASSPRQGYGYTF

abundance: .
v_gene: TRBV19
d_gene: TRBD1
j_gene: TRBJ2-6
CDR3nt: TGTGCCAGTCGCCGGACAGGGGTTTCTGGGGCCAACGTCCTGACTTTC
CDR3aa: CASRRTGVSGANVLTF

abundance: .
v_gene: TRBV7-9
d_gene: TRBD2
j_gene: TRBJ2-1
CDR3nt: TGTGCCAGCAGCCCCAAGGGACTAGCGGGATATTCCTACAATGAGCAGTTCTTC
CDR3aa: CASSPKGLAGYSYNEQFF

abundance: once
v_gene: TRBV5-4
d_gene: TRBD2
j_gene: TRBJ2-3
CDR3nt: TGTGCCAGCAGCTTGTGGACTAGCGGAAGAGATACGCAGTATTTT
CDR3aa: CASSLWTSGRDTQYF

abundance: few
v_gene: TRBV29-1
d_gene: TRBD1
j_gene: TRBJ1-5
CDR3nt: TGCAGCGCAAAAACAGGGGCCGGGCAGCCCCAGCATTTT
CDR3aa: CSAKTGAGQPQHF

abundance: .
v_gene: TRBV7-2
d_gene: TRBD1
j_gene: TRBJ2-1
CDR3nt: TGTGCCAGCAAGCCCGGGACAGGGCGGGATGAGCAGTTCTTC
CDR3aa: CASKPGTGRDEQFF

abundance: .
v_gene: TRBV27
d_gene: .
j_gene: TRBJ1-6
CDR3nt: TGTGCCAGCAGCCTGACAGGTCTCCTTAGCTCCTATAATTCACCCCTCCACTTT
CDR3aa: CASSLTGLLSSYNSPLHF

abundance: .
v_gene: TRBV24-1
d_gene: TRBD2
j_gene: TRBJ2-1
CDR3nt: TGTGCCACCAGTGATTCCCCAGGAGCGGGAGGGAGGAATGAGCAGTTCTTC
CDR3aa: CATSDSPGAGGRNEQFF

abundance: .
v_gene: TRBV11-3
d_gene: .
j_gene: TRBJ2-1
CDR3nt: TGTGCCAGCAGCTCCCAGGGGGACTTAGTGTACAATGAGCAGTTCTTC
CDR3aa: CASSSQGDLVYNEQFF

abundance: .
v_gene: TRBV4-2
d_gene: TRBD2
j_gene: TRBJ2-1
CDR3nt: TGTGCCAGCAGCTATATAAGGACTAGCGATACTGAGCAGTTCTTC
CDR3aa: CASSYIRTSDTEQFF

abundance: .
v_gene: TRBV10-2
d_gene: .
j_gene: TRBJ2-1
CDR3nt: TGCGCCAGCAGTACTAGCCCCTACCGATACCCATCCAATGAGCAGTTCTTC
CDR3aa: CASSTSPYRYPSNEQFF

abundance: .
v_gene: TRBV3-1/TRBV3-2
d_gene: .
j_gene: TRBJ2-5
CDR3nt: TGTGCCAGCGGGGGGGCAGGAGAGACCCAGTACTTC
CDR3aa: CASGGAGETQYF

abundance: .
v_gene: TRBV19
d_gene: .
j_gene: TRBJ2-5
CDR3nt: TGTGCCAGTAGTCGGTGGGGCGCAGAGACCCAGTACTTC
CDR3aa: CASSRWGAETQYF

abundance: once
v_gene: TRBV19
d_gene: TRBD1
j_gene: TRBJ2-5
CDR3nt: TGTGCCAGTAGTATCCCGGGACAGCAAGAGACCCAGTACTTC
CDR3aa: CASSIPGQQETQYF

abundance: .
v_gene: TRBV24-1
d_gene: .
j_gene: TRBJ2-1
CDR3nt: TGTGCCACCTCATCCCACAATGAGCAGTTCTTC
CDR3aa: CATSSHNEQFF

abundance: .
v_gene: TRBV4-1
d_gene: .
j_gene: TRBJ2-3
CDR3nt: TGCGCCAGCAGCCAACAGACCGACATAAGTACAGATACGCAGTATTTT
CDR3aa: CASSQQTDISTDTQYF

abundance: .
v_gene: TRBV19
d_gene: TRBD2
j_gene: TRBJ2-5
CDR3nt: TGTGCCAGTTCGGGGGGGCCCTGGGAGACCCAGTACTTC
CDR3aa: CASSGGPWETQYF

abundance: few
v_gene: TRBV7-2
d_gene: TRBD1
j_gene: TRBJ2-7
CDR3nt: TGTGCCAGCAGCTCACCGGGACAGCTCTACGAGCAGTACTTC
CDR3aa: CASSSPGQLYEQYF

abundance: .
v_gene: TRBV6-5
d_gene: .
j_gene: TRBJ2-2
CDR3nt: TGTGCCAGCAGGGGAGTCCCCGGGGAGCTGTTTTTT
CDR3aa: CASRGVPGELFF

abundance: .
v_gene: TRBV30
d_gene: .
j_gene: TRBJ1-3
CDR3nt: TGTGCCTGGAGTAGCACAGGGACTGGAAACACCATATATTTT
CDR3aa: CAWSSTGTGNTIYF

abundance: .
v_gene: TRBV7-2
d_gene: .
j_gene: TRBJ2-7
CDR3nt: TGTGCCAGCAGCTTACAGGGAGAGCAGTACTTC
CDR3aa: CASSLQGEQYF

abundance: .
v_gene: TRBV4-3
d_gene: TRBD1
j_gene: TRBJ1-4
CDR3nt: TGCGCCAGCAGCCAGGAGATAACAGGGGGTGGTGAAAAACTGTTTTTT
CDR3aa: CASSQEITGGGEKLFF

abundance: .
v_gene: TRBV10-3
d_gene: .
j_gene: TRBJ1-3
CDR3nt: TGTGCCATCAGGGACTTCCGGGACTTCTACTCTCAGGACACCATATATTTT
CDR3aa: CAIRDFRDFYSQDTIYF

abundance: .
v_gene: TRBV11-3
d_gene: TRBD1
j_gene: TRBJ1-5
CDR3nt: TGTGCCAGCAGCCCGGGACAGGGGGCAGGACAGCCCCAGCATTTT
CDR3aa: CASSPGQGAGQPQHF

abundance: .
v_gene: TRBV10-1
d_gene: .
j_gene: TRBJ2-5
CDR3nt: TGCGCCAGCAGTGAGTCCGGTGATTGGGAGACCCAGTACTTC
CDR3aa: CASSESGDWETQYF

abundance: .
v_gene: TRBV4-3
d_gene: .
j_gene: TRBJ2-7
CDR3nt: TGCGCCAGCAGCCAAGATTTCGGCGGGGGCCTTAAAGAGCAGTACTTC
CDR3aa: CASSQDFGGGLKEQYF

abundance: .
v_gene: TRBV27
d_gene: .
j_gene: TRBJ2-3
CDR3nt: TGTGCCAGCAGTTTAGGTGCAGGGCCCATCACAGATACGCAGTATTTT
CDR3aa: CASSLGAGPITDTQYF

abundance: once
v_gene: TRBV11-2
d_gene: .
j_gene: TRBJ1-1
CDR3nt: TGTGCCAGCAGCTTAGGCAGGGCCACTGAAGCTTTCTTT
CDR3aa: CASSLGRATEAFF

abundance: .
v_gene: TRBV7-8
d_gene: TRBD2
j_gene: TRBJ2-3
CDR3nt: TGTGCCAGCAGCATGGGAGGGCCCGTGTCAACGCAGTATTTT
CDR3aa: CASSMGGPVSTQYF

abundance: .
v_gene: TRBV5-1
d_gene: TRBD2
j_gene: TRBJ2-1
CDR3nt: TGCGCCAGCAGCTTGGTAGGCGGGGGGGCCTACAATGAGCAGTTCTTC
CDR3aa: CASSLVGGGAYNEQFF

abundance: once
v_gene: TRBV6-5
d_gene: TRBD1
j_gene: TRBJ1-1
CDR3nt: TGTGCCAGCAGTAAGCAGGGGGCGGATGAAGCTTTCTTT
CDR3aa: CASSKQGADEAFF

abundance: once
v_gene: TRBV7-2
d_gene: .
j_gene: TRBJ2-3
CDR3nt: TGTGCCAGCAGCTTAGACCGGGCAGATACGCAGTATTTT
CDR3aa: CASSLDRADTQYF

abundance: .
v_gene: TRBV4-1
d_gene: TRBD1
j_gene: TRBJ2-7
CDR3nt: TGCGCCAGCAGCCAAGAGGACAGGGGGCCCTACGAGCAGTACTTC
CDR3aa: CASSQEDRGPYEQYF

abundance: few
v_gene: TRBV9
d_gene: .
j_gene: TRBJ2-1
CDR3nt: TGTGCCAGCAGCGTAGGCGGGGACCTCTCCTACAATGAGCAGTTCTTC
CDR3aa: CASSVGGDLSYNEQFF

abundance: .
v_gene: TRBV7-2
d_gene: TRBD2
j_gene: TRBJ2-7
CDR3nt: TGTGCCAGCAGCTTTTTTGCTAGCGGTTTATACGAGCAGTACTTC
CDR3aa: CASSFFASGLYEQYF

abundance: .
v_gene: TRBV5-4
d_gene: TRBD1
j_gene: TRBJ2-2
CDR3nt: TGTGCCAGCAGCCGGGACAGGGCGAACACCGGGGAGCTGTTTTTT
CDR3aa: CASSRDRANTGELFF

abundance: .
v_gene: TRBV29-1
d_gene: .
j_gene: TRBJ1-2
CDR3nt: TGCAGCGTGGACGGTGGAGGTGGCTACACCTTC
CDR3aa: CSVDGGGGYTF

abundance: .
v_gene: TRBV6-2/TRBV6-3
d_gene: TRBD2
j_gene: TRBJ2-7
CDR3nt: TGTGCCAGCAGTTGGGCTAGCGGGTCCCACGAGCAGTACTTC
CDR3aa: CASSWASGSHEQYF

abundance: .
v_gene: TRBV7-8
d_gene: .
j_gene: TRBJ2-1
CDR3nt: TGTGCCAGCAGCTCCGGTGACTACGATGAGCAGTTCTTC
CDR3aa: CASSSGDYDEQFF

abundance: .
v_gene: TRBV30
d_gene: TRBD2
j_gene: TRBJ2-3
CDR3nt: TGTGCCTGGAGTGACGGGACTATAGCAGATACGCAGTATTTT
CDR3aa: CAWSDGTIADTQYF

abundance: .
v_gene: TRBV5-5
d_gene: TRBD2
j_gene: TRBJ2-1
CDR3nt: TGTGCCAGCCTAGCGGGAGGAAGCTCCTACAATGAGCAGTTCTTC
CDR3aa: CASLAGGSSYNEQFF

abundance: .
v_gene: TRBV7-9
d_gene: .
j_gene: TRBJ1-4
CDR3nt: TGTGCCAGCAGATTGGGGCAGGGGATTGGGACAACTAATGAAAAACTGTTTTTT
CDR3aa: CASRLGQGIGTTNEKLFF

abundance: .
v_gene: TRBV10-3
d_gene: .
j_gene: TRBJ2-1
CDR3nt: TGTGCCATCGGGGCAGGGGCGCCGGATGTTTACAATGAGCAGTTCTTC
CDR3aa: CAIGAGAPDVYNEQFF

abundance: few
v_gene: TRBV6-4
d_gene: .
j_gene: TRBJ2-5
CDR3nt: TGTGCCAGCAGCCGAGGGACTTCCCAAGAGACCCAGTACTTC
CDR3aa: CASSRGTSQETQYF

abundance: .
v_gene: TRBV7-8
d_gene: .
j_gene: TRBJ1-1
CDR3nt: TGTGCCAGCAGCTTTGGGGCCTCAACTGAAGCTTTCTTT
CDR3aa: CASSFGASTEAFF

abundance: .
v_gene: TRBV2
d_gene: .
j_gene: TRBJ1-4
CDR3nt: TGTGCCAGCAGCGGAGAAAGTGGCGCAAAACTGTTTTTT
CDR3aa: CASSGESGAKLFF

abundance: once
v_gene: TRBV21-1
d_gene: .
j_gene: TRBJ1-4
CDR3nt: TGTGCCAGCAGCGTCCGGGACAGTGGAACGACTAATGAAAAACTGTTTTTT
CDR3aa: CASSVRDSGTTNEKLFF

abundance: .
v_gene: TRBV15
d_gene: TRBD1
j_gene: TRBJ2-6
CDR3nt: TGTGCCACCAGCAGAGCCGGGACAGGAGTAAGAGGGGCCAACGTCCTGACTTTC
CDR3aa: CATSRAGTGVRGANVLTF

abundance: .
v_gene: TRBV19
d_gene: .
j_gene: TRBJ1-2
CDR3nt: TGTGCCAGTAGTATACGCCTAGACCAACTGAGGGGCTACACCTTC
CDR3aa: CASSIRLDQLRGYTF

abundance: once
v_gene: TRBV7-9
d_gene: TRBD2
j_gene: TRBJ2-3
CDR3nt: TGTGCCAGCAGCTTAGTATGGCGGGAGTTCACAGATACGCAGTATTTT
CDR3aa: CASSLVWREFTDTQYF

abundance: once
v_gene: TRBV7-8
d_gene: .
j_gene: TRBJ2-1
CDR3nt: TGTGCCAGCAGCTTCGCCGGGTCCCTGGGAGCGAATGAGCAGTTCTTC
CDR3aa: CASSFAGSLGANEQFF

abundance: .
v_gene: TRBV5-6
d_gene: TRBD1
j_gene: TRBJ1-1
CDR3nt: TGTGCCAGCAGCTTGGAGCCGGGACAGCTGAACACTGAAGCTTTCTTT
CDR3aa: CASSLEPGQLNTEAFF

abundance: .
v_gene: TRBV10-3
d_gene: TRBD1
j_gene: TRBJ2-7
CDR3nt: TGTGCCATCAGTGTGCTCCGGGACAGGGACTACGAGCAGTACTTC
CDR3aa: CAISVLRDRDYEQYF

abundance: once
v_gene: TRBV9
d_gene: TRBD1
j_gene: TRBJ2-1
CDR3nt: TGTGCCAGTAGTCTTACAGGGGGTCAGGGACCTTACAATGAGCAGTTCTTC
CDR3aa: CASSLTGGQGPYNEQFF